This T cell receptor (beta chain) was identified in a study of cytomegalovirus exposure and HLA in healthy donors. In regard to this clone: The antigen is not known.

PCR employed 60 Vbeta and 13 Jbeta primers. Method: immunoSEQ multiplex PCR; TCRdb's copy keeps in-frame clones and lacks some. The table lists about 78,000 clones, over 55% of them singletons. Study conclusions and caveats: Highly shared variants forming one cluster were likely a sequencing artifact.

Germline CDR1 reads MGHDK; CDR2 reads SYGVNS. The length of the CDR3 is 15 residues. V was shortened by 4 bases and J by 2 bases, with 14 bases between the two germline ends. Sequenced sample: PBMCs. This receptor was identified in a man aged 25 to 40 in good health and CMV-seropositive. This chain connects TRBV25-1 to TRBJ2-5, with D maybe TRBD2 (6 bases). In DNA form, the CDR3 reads TGTGCCAGCAGTGTCCATCTCGGGACTCAAGAGACCCAGTACTTC. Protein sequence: CASSVHLGTQETQYF.